A selection of T cell receptor beta chains follows, all from one sample in a study of metastatic and nonmetastatic thyroid tumors. TCRdb re-called the PCR reads through MiXCR. The sample contains over 25,000 clones, about 15% of which appear only once. The source material was blood. The source is a male donor with papillary thyroid cancer or a benign thyroid nodule (not recorded which). Some clones in this sample may be carry-over from other donors' samples. Each CDR3 is given with its conserved first and last residue. D genes are given only for firm matches. Size is omitted from some rows. Given values are once, few, many or a class for expanded clones.

V gene	J gene	clone size	D gene	CDR3 DNA	CDR3 protein
TRBV28	TRBJ1-2	.	.	TGTGCCAGCAGTAGGACTGAAGGCGGCTACACCTTC	CASSRTEGGYTF
TRBV10-2	TRBJ2-1	.	.	TGCGCCAGCAGTTATAGCGGCGCCCAAACCAATGAGCAGTTCTTC	CASSYSGAQTNEQFF
TRBV7-3	TRBJ1-1	many	.	TGTGCCAGCAGCTTAGGAGGGATGAACACTGAAGCTTTCTTT	CASSLGGMNTEAFF
TRBV12-3/TRBV12-4	TRBJ2-3	.	TRBD2	TGTGCCAGCAGTACGAGGACTAGCGGGAGAATGGATACGCAGTATTTT	CASSTRTSGRMDTQYF
TRBV19	TRBJ2-2	many	.	TGTGCCAGTAGTAACCGGGCAACTAACACCGGGGAGCTGTTTTTT	CASSNRATNTGELFF
TRBV19	TRBJ1-1	many	.	TGTGCCAGTACCCCACTCCGGACCCGCACTGAAGCTTTCTTT	CASTPLRTRTEAFF
TRBV6-1	TRBJ1-5	few	.	TGTGCCAGCAGTGAAGCGGTAGGAGGGTTAGGTCAGCCCCAGCATTTT	CASSEAVGGLGQPQHF
TRBV5-1	TRBJ2-1	many	TRBD2	TGCGCCAGCAGTCCCAGCGGGAGCCATCAAAAACCAAACTCCTACAATGAGCAGTTCTTC	CASSPSGSHQKPNSYNEQFF
TRBV5-1	TRBJ1-1	many	.	TGCGCCAGCAGCTTGAGCGGGGGCGCAAGGGCTGAAGCTTTCTTT	CASSLSGGARAEAFF
TRBV6-1	TRBJ2-7	many	.	TGTGCCAGCAGTGAAGCGCTGGGGGGCCCCTACGAGCAGTACTTC	CASSEALGGPYEQYF